These 19 T cell receptor beta chains were sequenced from one sample in a study of CD8 T cells in ankylosing spondylitis. Findings of the study overall: Characteristic of ankylosing spondylitis blood, it appeared, was a TCR beta motif comprising several highly homologous variants.

TCRdb passed the 5' RACE reads through MiXCR, listing each CDR3 protein once. The sample lists a few hundred thousand distinct CDR3 sequences, approximately 7.3% occurring once. No antigen has been identified for these receptors. Sequencing input: blood, either unsorted or a sorted T cell fraction (not recorded which). The receptors originated from a male donor with ankylosing spondylitis.

This clonotype was seen many times. This chain joins TRBV5-5 and TRBJ1-2; the match to TRBD1 covers 7 bases. Per germline, CDR1 SGHKS and CDR2 YYEKEE (reference sequence). Trimming at V came to 5 bases and at J to 1 base, leaving 5 bases not matched to a gene. The CDR3 consists of 14 residues. The CDR3 nucleotides are TGTGCCAGCAGTCTAGGGACAGTTAACTATGGCTACACCTTC. The encoded protein is CASSLGTVNYGYTF.

The chain links TRBV24-1 to TRBJ1-2; possibly TRBD1 for D (6 bases). Trimming took off 1 base at V and 7 bases at J, with 12 bases between the two ends. The CDR3 has 14 amino acids. Germline values: CDR1 KGHDR, CDR2 SFDVKD. The CDR3 nucleotides are TGTGCCACCAGTGATTTCGCCAGGGGTGGTGGCTACACCTTC. This translates into CATSDFARGGGYTF.

The chain uses TRBV19 and TRBJ2-1, with D possibly being TRBD2 (5 bases). The CDR3 contains 15 residues. Germline CDR1 reads LNHDA; CDR2 reads SQIVND (reference sequence). V shed 3 bases and J shed 2 bases, with 11 bases lying between them. The DNA of the CDR3 is TGTGCCAGTAGTATGGCGGGCCAACCCTACAATGAGCAGTTCTTC. It is translated as CASSMAGQPYNEQFF. Drawing the rest from reference TRBV19 and TRBJ2-1, the complete variable domain is DGGITQSPKYLFRKEGQNVTLSCEQNLNHDAMYWYRQDPGQGLRLIYYSQIVNDFQKGDIAEGYSVSREKKESFPLTVTSAQKNPTAFYLCASSMAGQPYNEQFFGPGTRLTVL.

This clonotype was seen repeatedly, ten times or more. The chain recombines TRBV20-1 with TRBJ1-6, with D perhaps matching TRBD1 (6 bases). The CDR3 consists of 19 residues. CDR1 is DFQATT, CDR2 SNEGSKA, per germline (reference sequence). The ends were cut back, 1 base at V and 0 bases at J, with 19 bases in the middle. The DNA of the CDR3 is TGCAGTGCTAGAGCCCCAAGCGCGGGGGCGAGCTCCTATAATTCACCCCTCCACTTT. Residues: CSARAPSAGASSYNSPLHF.

This clonotype was detected ten times or more. The chain combines TRBV5-6 with TRBJ2-7, with D unresolved. V was trimmed by 0 bases and J by 2 bases, leaving 12 bases between them. The CDR3 runs 15 residues. In germline, CDR1 is SGHDT, CDR2 YYEEEE. This CDR3 is CASSLDLADPYEQYF. The CDR3 DNA follows: TGTGCCAGCAGCTTGGATCTTGCGGATCCCTACGAGCAGTACTTC.

This clonotype turned up a few times. This sequence joins TRBV20-1 and TRBJ2-7, with TRBD2 matching 11 bases. The CDR3 totals 20 residues. CDR1 DFQATT and CDR2 SNEGSKA come from the germline V gene (reference sequence). The J segment lost 1 base and the V segment lost 5 bases, leaving 22 bases of the junction unmatched. CDR3 loop: CSAGPHEASGGFISSYEQYF. CDR3 DNA: TGCAGTGCTGGACCACATGAGGCTAGCGGGGGGTTTATATCTTCCTACGAGCAGTACTTC.

This clonotype has a count of ten or more. J is TRBJ2-5 and V is TRBV6-2 or TRBV6-3, with D possibly matching TRBD1 (6 bases). The CDR3 sequence is 17 residues long. Germline CDR1 MNHEY, CDR2 SVGEGT. V shed 0 bases and J shed 2 bases, with 16 bases lying between them. In DNA, the CDR3 is TGTGCCAGCAGTTACTCGAAGACAGGAACTTTTCAAGAGACCCAGTACTTC. This translates into CASSYSKTGTFQETQYF.

At least ten counts were recorded for this clonotype. The chain uses TRBV5-1 and TRBJ2-7; 9 nucleotides line up with TRBD1. Germline CDR1 and CDR2: SGHRS and YFSETQ. The V and J ends lost 4 bases and 4 bases, in that order; junction bases with no gene match: 9. The CDR3 covers 15 residues. The CDR3 protein is CASSPPGQGSYEQYF. The CDR3 DNA is TGCGCCAGCAGCCCACCGGGACAGGGCTCTTACGAGCAGTACTTC.

This clonotype occurred many times. The genes are TRBV29-1 and TRBJ2-7, with 8 bases identical to TRBD1. The length of the CDR3 is 14 residues. The germline V gene has CDR1 SQVTM and CDR2 ANQGSEA. V trimming: 4 bases; J trimming: 3 bases; junction bases outside the gene matches: 8. This chain's CDR3 is CSVVDRDRIYEQYF. The CDR3 coding sequence is TGCAGCGTTGTAGACCGGGACAGGATCTACGAGCAGTACTTC.

In this sample, this clonotype turned up a few times. V and J are TRBV6-1 and TRBJ2-3; D not resolved. The CDR3 consists of 16 residues. CDR1 MNHNS and CDR2 SASEGT come from the germline V gene. The V and J ends lost 2 bases and 3 bases respectively, with 15 bases between them. The chain's CDR3 is CASSESATLGTDTQYF. CDR3 nucleotide sequence: TGTGCCAGCAGTGAATCTGCGACCCTGGGGACAGATACGCAGTATTTT.

The rearrangement joins TRBV2 to TRBJ1-2; no firm D call. The CDR3 is made up of 15 amino acids. Trimming removed 0 bases from V and 4 bases from J, with 12 bases in between. Germline V CDR1 and CDR2: SNHLY, FYNNEI. CDR3 sequence reads: CASSEAHSRTYGYTF. For the CDR3, the DNA is TGTGCCAGCAGTGAAGCGCACAGCAGAACCTATGGCTACACCTTC. Drawing the rest from reference TRBV2 and TRBJ1-2, the complete variable domain is EPEVTQTPSHQVTQMGQEVILRCVPISNHLYFYWYRQILGQKVEFLVSFYNNEISEKSEIFDDQFSVERPDGSNFTLKIRSTKLEDSAMYFCASSEAHSRTYGYTFGSGTRLTVV.

Ten or more counts support this clonotype. The chain is built from TRBV11-2 and TRBJ2-1, with D possibly TRBD2 on 5 matching bases. CDR1 is SGHAT and CDR2 is FQNNGV in the germline V gene. This CDR3 region has 17 residues. The ends were cut back, 5 bases at V and 4 bases at J, with 21 bases in the middle. The CDR3 sequence: CASSPRRGGLRYNEQFF. In DNA form, the CDR3 reads TGTGCCAGCAGCCCAAGGCGAGGAGGCCTAAGATACAATGAGCAGTTCTTC.

In this sample, this clonotype turned up many times. The chain has TRBV2 and TRBJ1-3; no definite D call. Deletions cut 5 bases from V and 0 bases from J, with 11 bases between. The germline V gene has CDR1 SNHLY and CDR2 FYNNEI. The CDR3 length is 15 residues. CDR3 coding DNA: TGTGCCAGCAGTTTCAGACAAGCCTCTGGAAACACCATATATTTT. It specifies CASSFRQASGNTIYF.

About this clonotype itself: This could be a read error, since a much larger clone is one nucleotide away. V is TRBV29-1 and J is TRBJ2-1, with 10 bases aligning to TRBD2. This CDR3 is 15 amino acids long. Germline-derived CDR1 and CDR2 are SQVTM and ANQGSEA. DNA for the CDR3: TGCAGCGTTGAGGGGGTGCTAGCGGGAGATAATGAGCAGATCTTC. Encoded protein: CSVEGVLAGDNEQIF.

This clonotype has only a few counts. The chain combines TRBV5-1 with TRBJ1-1, with a tentative D call TRBD1 (5 bases). In germline, CDR1 is SGHRS, CDR2 YFSETQ. The V and J ends lost 3 bases and 3 bases respectively, with 12 bases between them. The CDR3 has 14 amino acids. The CDR3 DNA reads as TGCGCCAGCAGCTCTTGGGCGGGGGACACTGAAGCTTTCTTT. It codes for CASSSWAGDTEAFF. Looking up the rest from reference TRBV5-1 and TRBJ1-1 gives the full variable domain: KAGVTQTPRYLIKTRGQQVTLSCSPISGHRSVSWYQQTPGQGLQFLFEYFSETQRNKGNFPGRFSGRQFSNSRSEMNVSTLELGDSALYLCASSSWAGDTEAFFGQGTRLTVV.

This clonotype came up a few times. The chain links TRBV12-3 or TRBV12-4 to TRBJ2-2; D might be TRBD1 (6 bases). V shed 3 bases and J shed 5 bases, with 13 bases lying between them. This CDR3 region has 15 residues. CDR3 sequence: CASSFMPRGTGELFF. The CDR3 nucleotides read TGTGCCAGCAGTTTTATGCCCAGGGGTACCGGGGAGCTGTTTTTT.

This clonotype was recorded at least ten times. The V gene is TRBV5-8, the J gene TRBJ2-7, with 7 bases aligning to TRBD1. This CDR3 comprises 15 residues. CDR1 is SGHTS, CDR2 YDEGEE, per germline. V gave up 7 bases and J gave up 0 bases; unmatched junction bases: 10. CDR3 amino acids: CASASEEGASYEQYF. The CDR3 region has the DNA TGTGCCAGCGCAAGTGAAGAGGGGGCCTCCTACGAGCAGTACTTC.

This clonotype showed up just a few times. The chain links TRBV5-1 to TRBJ2-1; unclear D gene. V lost 4 bases, J lost 5 bases, and 10 bases lay in between. The CDR3 runs 13 residues. Germline V gene lookup returns CDR1 SGHRS and CDR2 YFSETQ. This chain's CDR3 is CASSPGNNNEQFF. CDR3 sequence (DNA): TGCGCCAGCAGCCCAGGAAACAACAATGAGCAGTTCTTC.

This clonotype appeared a few times. The V call is TRBV19, the J call TRBJ2-1; 11 bases are shared with TRBD2. J was trimmed by 15 bases and V by 5 bases; bases with no gene match: 12. This CDR3 is built from 14 residues. CDR1 LNHDA and CDR2 SQIVND come from the germline V gene (reference sequence). The CDR3 bases are TGTGCCAGTAGTCCCGTTAGCGGGAGGGCCGGGTGGTTCTTC. It is translated as CASSPVSGRAGWFF.